Below are 28 T cell receptor beta chains sequenced from a single sample in a study of metastatic and nonmetastatic thyroid tumors. Before thyroid surgery, none of the patients had received any treatment. TCRdb re-called the PCR reads through MiXCR. The sample consists of 15,000 to 20,000 clones, about 33% of them appearing once. Specimen: tumor tissue. The receptors originated from a female donor with papillary thyroid cancer or a benign thyroid nodule (not recorded which). Some clones in this sample may be carry-over from other donors' samples.

The CDR3 protein is CASSYSRTGGANGYTF. Here the CDR3 DNA reads TGTGCCAGCAGTTACTCGAGGACAGGGGGCGCGAATGGCTACACCTTC. V usage is TRBV6-2 or TRBV6-3 and J usage is TRBJ1-2, with TRBD1 matching 11 bases. CDR3 length: 16 residues. The V segment lost 0 bases and the J segment 6 bases; nucleotides outside the gene matches: 6. Germline CDR1 reads MNHEY; CDR2 reads SVGEGT.

Within the sample, this clone is medium-sized. The chain carries TRBV19 and TRBJ2-7, with TRBD2 identical over 13 bases. Looked up from germline, CDR1 is LNHDA and CDR2 is SQIVND (reference sequence). There are 15 residues in the CDR3. Germline trimming cut 5 bases from V and 3 bases from J; bases unmatched to any gene: 4. The CDR3 DNA is TGTGCCAGTAGTTTCGGACTAGCGGGGGTCTACGAGCAGTACTTC. Encoded protein: CASSFGLAGVYEQYF.

This clone appeared a few times. The chain has TRBV7-2 and TRBJ1-2; D not certain. V lost 6 bases, J lost 7 bases, and 18 bases lay in between. This CDR3 comprises 14 residues. Germline CDR1 reads SGHTA; CDR2 reads FQGNSA. CDR3 in amino acids: CASRPGNRASGYTF. The DNA of the CDR3 is TGTGCCAGCAGGCCCGGGAACAGAGCATCTGGCTACACCTTC.

The genes are TRBV28 and TRBJ1-6, with 7 bases aligning to TRBD1. Trimming cost V 5 bases and J 10 bases; bases outside gene matches: 11. Per germline, CDR1 MDHEN and CDR2 SYDVKM. CDR3 size: 15 residues. The DNA for the CDR3 is TGTGCCAGCAGTATAGGGGGCGCGGGGGAGTCACCCCTCCACTTT. This sequence encodes CASSIGGAGESPLHF.

The chain recombines TRBV11-3 with TRBJ2-2, with a possible D match to TRBD2 (6 bases). The CDR3 covers 13 residues. Trimming took off 5 bases at V and 5 bases at J, with 9 bases between the two ends. The germline V gene encodes CDR1 SGHNT and CDR2 YENEEA. The CDR3 is CASSTGVTGELFF. CDR3 nucleotides: TGTGCCAGCAGCACGGGAGTTACCGGGGAGCTGTTTTTT.

The V and J genes are TRBV19 and TRBJ2-1, with D maybe TRBD2 (5 bases). Germline CDR1 reads LNHDA; CDR2 reads SQIVND (reference sequence). The CDR3 is 15 amino acids. The V and J ends lost 7 bases and 9 bases respectively, with 22 bases between them. The CDR3 loop is CASKVVLEGPSEQFF. CDR3 coding DNA: TGTGCCAGTAAGGTAGTACTAGAAGGGCCCAGTGAGCAGTTCTTC.

This clone was seen ten or more times. The genes are TRBV9 and TRBJ2-7; D call uncertain. The CDR3 length is 16 residues. CDR1 is SGDLS and CDR2 is YYNGEE in the germline V gene. V lost 4 bases to trimming and J lost 0 bases, with 17 bases between them. The CDR3 nucleotides read TGTGCCAGCAGCTCTGGACCCTCTTCTCTCTCCTACGAGCAGTACTTC. Its protein product is CASSSGPSSLSYEQYF.

V gene TRBV6-1 combines with J gene TRBJ2-7; 10 bases are a match to TRBD2. V shed 1 base, J shed 3 bases, and the junction held 3 bases outside the gene matches. This CDR3 contains 15 residues. Germline CDR1 MNHNS, CDR2 SASEGT. Here the CDR3 DNA reads TGTGCCAGCAGTGAAGATAGCGGGGGGCGCTACGAGCAGTACTTC. Encoded protein: CASSEDSGGRYEQYF.

This clone is medium-sized (0.01 to 0.1%). This rearrangement joins TRBV19 to TRBJ1-2; D is undetermined. V was cut by 1 base and J by 4 bases, with 13 bases left in between. CDR1 is LNHDA and CDR2 is SQIVND in the germline V gene (reference sequence). CDR3 length: 15 residues. The CDR3 region is CASSIGVWAPYGYTF. In DNA, the CDR3 is TGTGCCAGTAGTATAGGAGTTTGGGCTCCCTATGGCTACACCTTC.

The rearrangement uses TRBV20-1 and TRBJ1-3; possibly TRBD1 for D (6 bases). V lost 3 bases and J 2 bases, leaving 8 bases between the germline ends. Per the germline V gene, CDR1 is DFQATT and CDR2 is SNEGSKA (reference sequence). The length of the CDR3 is 13 residues. The CDR3 coding sequence is TGCAGTGCTAGGGGGGGCGCTGGAAACACCATATATTTT. This translates into CSARGGAGNTIYF.

Points on this clone: Just one base apart from a much larger clone, this may be a read error. Additional DNA sequences in this sample encode the identical CDR3. V usage is TRBV6-2 or TRBV6-3 and J usage is TRBJ1-4; D unclear. The V gene's germline CDR1 is MNHEY and CDR2 SVGEGT. The CDR3 sequence is 13 residues long. The CDR3 loop reads CASSYSIPEKLFF. DNA for the CDR3: TGTGCCAGCAGTTACTCGATACCTGAAAAGCTGTTTTTT.

This clone has just a few counts. The chain combines TRBV6-1 with TRBJ1-2; TRBD1 agrees at 10 bases. The CDR3 runs 15 residues. The trim removed 6 bases at V and 4 bases at J, leaving 8 bases unmatched. CDR1 MNHNS and CDR2 SASEGT come from the germline V gene. CDR3 protein: CASRSRQGARYGYTF. The CDR3 nucleotides read TGTGCCAGCAGAAGTAGACAGGGGGCTCGCTATGGCTACACCTTC.

The genes are TRBV2 and TRBJ2-1; perhaps D is TRBD1 or TRBD2 (5 bases each). CDR1 SNHLY and CDR2 FYNNEI come from the germline V gene. V lost 2 bases to trimming and J lost 3 bases, with 14 bases between them. CDR3 size: 16 residues. The CDR3 region is CASSERMGVRYNEQFF. As DNA, the CDR3 is TGTGCCAGCAGTGAAAGGATGGGGGTTCGCTACAATGAGCAGTTCTTC. The full variable domain, its missing parts supplied by reference TRBV2 and TRBJ2-1, is EPEVTQTPSHQVTQMGQEVILRCVPISNHLYFYWYRQILGQKVEFLVSFYNNEISEKSEIFDDQFSVERPDGSNFTLKIRSTKLEDSAMYFCASSERMGVRYNEQFFGPGTRLTVL.

This clone was observed many times. A much larger clone differs from this one at a single base, so this may be a read error. V is TRBV20-1 and J is TRBJ2-3, with D uncertain. Germline CDR1 reads DFQATT; CDR2 reads SNEGSKA (reference sequence). The CDR3 is 13 residues long. V lost 4 bases and J 8 bases, leaving 16 bases between the germline ends. The CDR3 DNA is TGCAGTGCTATCCCAGATGACGCAGGTACGCAGTATTTT. Translated: CSAIPDDAGTQYF.

The CDR3 DNA sequence: TGTGCCAGCAGCTTAGAGTCGTCCTACTCTGGAAACACCATATATTTT. This encodes CASSLESSYSGNTIYF. The V gene is TRBV11-2, the J gene TRBJ1-3; D remains ambiguous. Trimming removed 0 bases from V and 0 bases from J, with 9 bases in between. Germline CDR1 is SGHAT and CDR2 is FQNNGV. This CDR3 is built from 16 residues. Full variable domain (rest looked up from reference TRBV11-2 and TRBJ1-3): EAGVAQSPRYKIIEKRQSVAFWCNPISGHATLYWYQQILGQGPKLLIQFQNNGVVDDSQLPKDRFSAERLKGVDSTLKIQPAKLEDSAVYLCASSLESSYSGNTIYFGEGSWLTVV.

The sample holds many counts of this clone. This chain uses TRBV11-1 with TRBJ2-1, with a tentative D call TRBD2 (5 bases). The CDR3 sequence is 18 residues long. The V end was cut by 8 bases, the J end by 6 bases, with 29 bases between. Germline V gene lookup returns CDR1 SGHAT and CDR2 FQDESV (reference sequence). The CDR3 loop reads CASDPGNLRSLRPNEQFF. The CDR3 DNA reads TGTGCCAGCGATCCGGGAAACTTAAGGTCCCTAAGGCCCAATGAGCAGTTCTTC.

The V call is TRBV20-1, the J call TRBJ2-7; 8 nucleotides align to TRBD1. After removal of 3 bases from V and 7 bases from J, the junction contained 11 bases not matched to a gene. The CDR3 has 14 residues. Per the germline V gene, CDR1 is DFQATT and CDR2 is SNEGSKA (reference sequence). This CDR3 reads CSARPGQAGWEQYF. The CDR3 DNA follows: TGCAGTGCTAGGCCGGGACAGGCCGGCTGGGAGCAGTACTTC.

V usage is TRBV18 and J usage is TRBJ2-7, with D perhaps matching TRBD1 (6 bases). Germline loops: CDR1 KGHSH, CDR2 LQKENI. V lost 3 bases to trimming and J lost 2 bases, with 11 bases between them. This CDR3 comprises 14 residues. The CDR3 region is CASSPLTGPYEQYF. As DNA, the CDR3 is TGTGCCAGCTCACCTCTGACAGGTCCCTACGAGCAGTACTTC. Full variable domain (missing parts from reference TRBV18 and TRBJ2-7): NAGVMQNPRHLVRRRGQEARLRCSPMKGHSHVYWYRQLPEEGLKFMVYLQKENIIDESGMPKERFSAEFPKEGPSILRIQQVVRGDSAAYFCASSPLTGPYEQYFGPGTRLTVT.

This clone has a handful of counts. The V call is TRBV6-1, the J call TRBJ1-6; D is uncertain. The V and J ends lost 3 bases and 7 bases respectively, with 10 bases between them. This CDR3 region has 14 residues. CDR1 is MNHNS and CDR2 is SASEGT in the germline V gene. The chain's CDR3 is CASSEAPLNSPLHF. The CDR3 DNA sequence: TGTGCCAGCAGTGAGGCGCCTCTGAATTCACCCCTCCACTTT.

As regards this clone: A read error may account for a junction end that differs from germline. This chain joins TRBV19 and TRBJ2-1; D not resolved. Germline V gene sequence: CDR1 LNHDA, CDR2 SQIVND (reference sequence). The CDR3 covers 12 residues. CDR3 sequence (DNA): TGTGCCAGTAGTTGGTCTAGTAATGACCAGTTCTTC. Translation: CASSWSSNDQFF.

The V gene is TRBV12-3 or TRBV12-4, the J gene TRBJ1-1; 9 positions agree with TRBD1. The trim removed 6 bases at V and 1 base at J, leaving 3 bases unmatched. The length of the CDR3 is 14 residues. Written as DNA, the CDR3 is TGTGCCAGCAGCCGGGGACAGGGGAACACTGAAGCTTTCTTT. This translates into CASSRGQGNTEAFF.

This clone was recorded at least ten times. This sequence joins TRBV5-4 and TRBJ2-3; 9 bases agree with TRBD2. From germline, CDR1 is SGHNT and CDR2 YYREEE (reference sequence). This CDR3 comprises 15 residues. J gave up 3 bases and V 0 bases, and 2 bases lay outside the gene matches. Here the CDR3 reads CASSLGTSETDTQYF. The CDR3 region has the DNA TGTGCCAGCAGCTTGGGGACTAGCGAGACAGATACGCAGTATTTT.

By frequency in the sample, this clone is medium-sized (0.01 to 0.1%). This chain joins TRBV4-3 and TRBJ2-7; 9 positions agree with TRBD2. Germline CDR1 reads LGHNA; CDR2 reads YSLEER. This CDR3 contains 16 residues. With 0 bases clipped from V and 5 bases from J, the junction kept 8 bases outside the gene matches. The CDR3 DNA follows: TGCGCCAGCAGCCAAGAGTTGGCGGGAGGGCGGCACGAGCAGTACTTC. This encodes CASSQELAGGRHEQYF.

The chain recombines TRBV20-1 with TRBJ1-5, with D unresolved. The DNA end favors TRBJ2-3, so the J call may be wrong. CDR1 and CDR2 (germline): DFQATT, SNEGSKA (reference sequence). This CDR3 contains 13 residues. CDR3 sequence: CSATTGVNQPQYF. CDR3 DNA: TGCAGTGCTACCACTGGGGTCAATCAGCCCCAGTATTTT.

This clone was seen more than once but under ten times. The V and J genes are TRBV6-5 and TRBJ2-1; TRBD1 or TRBD2 may be the D gene (5 bases each). V was clipped by 4 bases and J by 10 bases, with 14 bases between them. This CDR3 region has 13 residues. CDR1 and CDR2 (germline): MNHEY, SVGAGI. Here the CDR3 reads CASSSRGVVEQFF. For the CDR3, the DNA is TGTGCCAGCAGTTCTAGGGGAGTTGTCGAGCAGTTCTTC.

This chain uses TRBV20-1 with TRBJ1-2; D remains unclear. V gave up 8 bases and J gave up 4 bases, with 23 bases separating them. The CDR3 totals 15 residues. Germline V gene data show CDR1 as DFQATT and CDR2 as SNEGSKA (reference sequence). CDR3 sequence reads: CSSHQRSWLGYGYTF. CDR3 DNA: TGCAGTTCTCACCAGCGATCTTGGTTGGGCTATGGCTACACCTTC.

The sample holds many counts of this clone. This CDR3 reads CASSLMGPAETQYF. CDR3 DNA sequence: TGCGCCAGCAGCTTGATGGGACCTGCGGAGACCCAGTACTTC. This chain uses TRBV5-1 with TRBJ2-5; either TRBD1 or TRBD2 may fit D (5 bases each). V gave up 1 base and J gave up 5 bases, with 12 bases separating them. The length of the CDR3 is 14 residues. Germline CDR1 SGHRS, CDR2 YFSETQ.

This clone was detected only a few times. V usage is TRBV2 and J usage is TRBJ1-5; no reliable D call. The CDR3 extends over 14 amino acids. V was cut by 4 bases and J by 4 bases, with 11 bases left in between. The V gene's germline CDR1 is SNHLY and CDR2 FYNNEI. For the CDR3, the DNA is TGTGCCAGCAGTGTGGAGCTCCAGAATCAGCCCCAGCATTTT. Translated: CASSVELQNQPQHF.